This TCR beta chain was sequenced in a study of CD4+ T cells in melanoma. The study, taken as a whole, reports: Reportedly, melanoma neoantigen-specific CD4+ T cells showed varied differentiation states. A reported correlation linked neoantigen-specific CD4+ T cells to CD8+, macrophage and B cell function.

Points on this clone: Its matching antigen is unknown.

Clones were read by immunoSEQ multiplex PCR, and TCRdb kept only the in-frame ones, dropping some. The sample carries around 100,000 clones, roughly 90% recorded once. This TCR derives from a human donor with melanoma. Sequencing was carried out using peripheral blood.

The CDR3 DNA reads as TGTGCCAGGTACAGGATGTTCGAGCAGTTCTTC. Protein sequence: CARYRMFEQFF. The chain carries TRBV6-5 and TRBJ2-1; tentatively, D is TRBD1 (5 bases). V was pared by 9 bases and J by 10 bases, with 13 bases between. The CDR3 loop spans 11 amino acids. Germline-derived CDR1 and CDR2 are MNHEY and SVGAGI.